The 15 T cell receptor beta chains in this list originate from one sample, sequenced in a study of T cell changes during pregnancy in multiple sclerosis. Sequencing used immunoSEQ multiplex PCR; TCRdb keeps in-frame clones, though not all of them. The table has more than 70,000 clones, more than 85% seen once. This specimen was peripheral blood, taken before pregnancy. These receptors were collected from a female donor with multiple sclerosis, enrolled in a pregnancy study.

This clone was detected only once. The gene calls are TRBV6-1 and TRBJ2-7; D may be TRBD1 (6 bases). Germline CDR1 reads MNHNS; CDR2 reads SASEGT. The germline V and J ends were trimmed by 6 bases and 0 bases, with 9 bases remaining between them. The CDR3 spans 13 residues. The CDR3 protein is CASRRTVSYEQYF. Here the CDR3 DNA reads TGTGCCAGCAGAAGGACAGTCTCCTACGAGCAGTACTTC.

The chain uses TRBV7-2 and TRBJ2-5; D call uncertain. The length of the CDR3 is 12 residues. Trimming took 8 bases from V and 0 from J, leaving 7 bases between them. Germline V gene sequence: CDR1 SGHTA, CDR2 FQGNSA. The CDR3 nucleotides are TGTGCCAGCGCGCGGAACCAAGAGACCCAGTACTTC. This sequence encodes CASARNQETQYF.

The genes are TRBV5-6 and TRBJ2-3, with D possibly being TRBD2 (5 bases). V dropped 2 bases and J dropped 4 bases, with 11 bases sitting between them. From germline, CDR1 is SGHDT and CDR2 YYEEEE. The CDR3 runs to 14 residues. The CDR3 nucleotides read TGTGCCAGCAGCTTACTACTAGACCCAGATACGCAGTATTTT. Protein product: CASSLLLDPDTQYF.

This clone turned up a few times. The chain combines TRBV6-1 with TRBJ1-2; D ambiguous. Germline V gene lookup returns CDR1 MNHNS and CDR2 SASEGT. Between the trimmed V and J ends, which lost 7 bases and 2 bases, there was a span of 17 bases. The CDR3 has 15 residues. CDR3 bases: TGTGCCAGCACCGACCGGGGTCACCTGAACTATGGCTACACCTTC. As protein: CASTDRGHLNYGYTF.

The rearrangement uses TRBV19 and TRBJ2-7, with TRBD1 matching 8 bases. Germline CDR1 is LNHDA and CDR2 is SQIVND (reference sequence). This CDR3 is 14 amino acids long. After removal of 4 bases from V and 5 bases from J, the junction contained 7 bases not matched to a gene. CDR3 sequence reads: CASSTNPTGDEQYF. CDR3 nucleotide sequence: TGTGCCAGTAGTACCAACCCGACAGGGGACGAGCAGTACTTC.

The chain links TRBV7-9 to TRBJ1-2; D is possibly TRBD1 (6 bases). Trimming took off 2 bases at V and 4 bases at J, with 17 bases between the two ends. The CDR3 is 16 amino acids. Looked up from germline, CDR1 is SEHNR and CDR2 is FQNEAQ (reference sequence). The CDR3 sequence: CASSLSGTGPPYGYTF. CDR3 nucleotides: TGTGCCAGCAGCTTAAGCGGAACAGGGCCCCCCTATGGCTACACCTTC.

The genes are TRBV2 and TRBJ2-4; D is perhaps TRBD2 (5 bases). Trimming cost V 9 bases and J 0 bases, with 18 bases left between them. CDR1 and CDR2 (germline): SNHLY, FYNNEI. The CDR3 length is 16 residues. The CDR3 region is CASKEDDAIAKNIQYF. For the CDR3, the DNA is TGTGCCAGTAAGGAGGACGACGCTATAGCCAAAAACATTCAGTACTTC.

The chain has TRBV28 and TRBJ1-5; possible D gene TRBD1, 5 bases. V shed 6 bases and J shed 0 bases, with 9 bases lying between them. CDR1 MDHEN and CDR2 SYDVKM come from the germline V gene. The CDR3 is 14 amino acids. CDR3 bases: TGTGCCAGCAGCTTGACAGTTAGCAATCAGCCCCAGCATTTT. This gives the protein CASSLTVSNQPQHF.

The rearrangement joins TRBV7-6 to TRBJ2-1; the match to TRBD2 covers 12 bases. The CDR3 is 17 residues long. The germline CDR1 and CDR2 sequences are SGHVS and FNYEAQ. Losses at the gene ends were 5 bases for V and 2 bases for J; bases not matched to a gene: 7. The DNA of the CDR3 is TGTGCCAGCAGCAAGACTAGCGGGAGTAGGACCTACAATGAGCAGTTCTTC. Residues: CASSKTSGSRTYNEQFF.

This chain joins TRBV9 and TRBJ1-5, with D tentatively TRBD1 (6 bases). Trimming pared 3 bases from V and 6 bases from J, leaving 13 bases between. There are 14 residues in the CDR3. The V gene's germline CDR1 is SGDLS and CDR2 YYNGEE. The CDR3 nucleotides read TGTGCCAGCAGCGACTCCCTGGGGGCTCAGCCCCAGCATTTT. This codes for CASSDSLGAQPQHF.

V and J are TRBV19 and TRBJ2-7, with TRBD1 identical over 7 bases. Germline CDR1 LNHDA, CDR2 SQIVND (reference sequence). Trimming took 4 bases from V and 1 from J; bases not matched to a gene: 10. The CDR3 has 16 residues. The CDR3 bases are TGTGCCAGTAGTACAGGAGGTCAGGGGGTTTCCTACGAGCAGTACTTC. It codes for CASSTGGQGVSYEQYF. The full variable domain, its missing parts supplied by reference TRBV19 and TRBJ2-7, is DGGITQSPKYLFRKEGQNVTLSCEQNLNHDAMYWYRQDPGQGLRLIYYSQIVNDFQKGDIAEGYSVSREKKESFPLTVTSAQKNPTAFYLCASSTGGQGVSYEQYFGPGTRLTVT.

J is TRBJ1-4 and V is TRBV5-4, with TRBD1 matching 7 bases. V was clipped by 3 bases and J by 5 bases; unmatched bases: 4. This CDR3 has 14 residues. Germline values: CDR1 SGHNT, CDR2 YYREEE (reference sequence). CDR3 sequence: CASSSDRLNEKLFF. DNA for the CDR3: TGTGCCAGCAGCTCGGACAGGCTAAATGAAAAACTGTTTTTT.

V gene TRBV29-1 combines with J gene TRBJ1-1, with a possible D match to TRBD1 (6 bases). Trimming left V 3 bases short and J 0 bases short, with 8 bases between. CDR1 and CDR2 from the germline V gene are SQVTM and ANQGSEA. The CDR3 totals 13 residues. Here the CDR3 DNA reads TGCAGCGTTGACCAGGGGTTGAACACTGAAGCTTTCTTT. This translates into CSVDQGLNTEAFF.

V is TRBV11-3 and J is TRBJ1-1, with D hard to call. There are 13 residues in the CDR3. Looked up from germline, CDR1 is SGHNT and CDR2 is YENEEA. V was trimmed by 1 base and J by 0 bases, leaving 3 bases between them. The CDR3 DNA follows: TGTGCCAGCAGCTTAGCTTTGAACACTGAAGCTTTCTTT. It is translated as CASSLALNTEAFF.

The rearrangement uses TRBV28 and TRBJ2-7, with D perhaps matching TRBD1 (5 bases). V dropped 1 base and J dropped 1 base, with 8 bases sitting between them. The CDR3 loop spans 14 amino acids. Germline CDR1 and CDR2: MDHEN and SYDVKM. CDR3 protein: CASSLFGQSYEQYF. CDR3 sequence (DNA): TGTGCCAGCAGTTTATTCGGACAATCCTACGAGCAGTACTTC. The full variable domain, rest sourced from reference TRBV28 and TRBJ2-7, is DVKVTQSSRYLVKRTGEKVFLECVQDMDHENMFWYRQDPGLGLRLIYFSYDVKMKEKGDIPEGYSVSREKKERFSLILESASTNQTSMYLCASSLFGQSYEQYFGPGTRLTVT.